The 3 T cell receptor beta chains listed next were all sequenced from one sample in a study of blood T cell repertoires in COVID-19. Assay: immunoSEQ multiplex PCR; the TCRdb copy retains only in-frame clones and omits some. This table holds a few hundred thousand clones, approximately 88% found once. The source material was peripheral blood. Receptor source: a woman between 65 and 79 years old with COVID-19, enrolled during active disease.

The gene calls are TRBV4-3 and TRBJ1-1; possible D gene TRBD1, 6 bases. This CDR3 is built from 14 residues. CDR1 is LGHNA, CDR2 YSLEER, per germline. V lost 1 base, J lost 6 bases, and 12 bases lay in between. CDR3 protein: CASSQVPGGPEAFF. The CDR3 region has the DNA TGCGCCAGCAGCCAAGTTCCTGGGGGCCCTGAAGCTTTCTTT.

The chain uses TRBV5-1 and TRBJ1-1, with no clear D. V lost 4 bases and J 6 bases, leaving 13 bases between the germline ends. This CDR3 spans 13 amino acids. Germline CDR1 is SGHRS and CDR2 is YFSETQ. CDR3 amino acids: CASSPWPLPEAFF. In nucleotides, the CDR3 is TGCGCCAGCAGCCCGTGGCCCCTTCCTGAAGCTTTCTTT.

The V and J genes are TRBV24-1 and TRBJ1-2; D is unresolved. This CDR3 has 13 amino acids. Germline CDR1 reads KGHDR; CDR2 reads SFDVKD. Trimming stripped 7 bases from V and 7 bases from J, with 15 bases between. This CDR3 reads CATRDSPGGGYTF. The CDR3 region has the DNA TGTGCCACCAGGGACTCCCCCGGAGGTGGCTACACCTTC.